The source of this T cell receptor (beta chain) is a study of blood T cell repertoires in COVID-19. Background on the study: Whether acute or convalescent, the COVID-19 samples came from the United States, Italy and Spain. The analysed material was cDNA or gDNA that came from T cells, B-cell-depleted T cells, or PBMCs.

With 0 bases clipped from V and 5 bases from J, the junction kept 0 bases outside the gene matches. The CDR3 has 13 amino acids. Germline-derived CDR1 and CDR2 are SGHNT and YYREEE (reference sequence). In the original analysis: Amplified reference gene primers provided the basis for estimating nucleated cell counts. The data were produced by immunoSEQ multiplex PCR, yet TCRdb's version contains in-frame clones alone and is incomplete. V, J and clone size were drawn from that table, and D and trimming were deduced from the DNA. Of 85,000 to 100,000 clones listed, about three quarters are singletons. This chain links TRBV5-4 with TRBJ1-2; 8 bases match TRBD1. Input material: peripheral blood. This TCR derives from a man aged 50-60 years who had recovered from COVID-19. CDR3 sequence reads: CASSLGTGYGYTF. In DNA, the CDR3 is TGTGCCAGCAGCTTGGGGACAGGGTATGGCTACACCTTC.